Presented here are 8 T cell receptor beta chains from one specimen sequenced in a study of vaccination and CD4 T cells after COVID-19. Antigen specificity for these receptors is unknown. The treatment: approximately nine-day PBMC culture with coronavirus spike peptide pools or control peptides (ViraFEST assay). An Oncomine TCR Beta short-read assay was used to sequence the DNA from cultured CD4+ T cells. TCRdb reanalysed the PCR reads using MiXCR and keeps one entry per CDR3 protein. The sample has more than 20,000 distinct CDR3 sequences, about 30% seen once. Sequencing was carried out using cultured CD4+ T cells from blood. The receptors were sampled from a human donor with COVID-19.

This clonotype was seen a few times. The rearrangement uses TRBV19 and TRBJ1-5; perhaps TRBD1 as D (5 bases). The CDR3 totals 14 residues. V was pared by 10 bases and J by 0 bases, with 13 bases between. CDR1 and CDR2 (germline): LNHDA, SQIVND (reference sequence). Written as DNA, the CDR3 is TGTGCCACAAGCCCGACAGCTAGCAATCAGCCCCAGCATTTT. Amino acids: CATSPTASNQPQHF.

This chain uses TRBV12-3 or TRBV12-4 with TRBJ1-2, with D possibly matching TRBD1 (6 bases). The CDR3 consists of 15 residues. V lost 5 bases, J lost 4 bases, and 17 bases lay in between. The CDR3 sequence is CASSPPWDTRYGYTF. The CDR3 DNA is TGTGCCAGCAGTCCGCCCTGGGACACTCGCTATGGCTACACCTTC.

The CDR3 region has the DNA TGTGCCACCAGCAGAGATATGGCTTCCGAGACCCAGTACTTC. This encodes CATSRDMASETQYF. This chain links TRBV15 with TRBJ2-5; no definite D call. CDR3 size: 14 residues. V lost 0 bases to trimming and J lost 5 bases, with 10 bases between them. CDR1 and CDR2 (germline): LNHNV, YYDKDF (reference sequence).

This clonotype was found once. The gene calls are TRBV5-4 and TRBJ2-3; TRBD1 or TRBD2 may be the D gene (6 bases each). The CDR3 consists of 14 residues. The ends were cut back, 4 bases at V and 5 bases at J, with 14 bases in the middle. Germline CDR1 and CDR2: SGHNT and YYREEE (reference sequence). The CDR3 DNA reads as TGTGCCAGCAGCGTGCGAGGGGGGCTAGATACGCAGTATTTT. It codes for CASSVRGGLDTQYF.

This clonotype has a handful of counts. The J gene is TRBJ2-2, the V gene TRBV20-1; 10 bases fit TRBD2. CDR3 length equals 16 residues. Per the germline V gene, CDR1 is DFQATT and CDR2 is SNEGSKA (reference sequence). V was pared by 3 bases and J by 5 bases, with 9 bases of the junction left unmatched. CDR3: CSARIAGGRMTGELFF. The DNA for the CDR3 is TGCAGTGCTAGGATAGCGGGGGGCCGAATGACCGGGGAGCTGTTTTTT.

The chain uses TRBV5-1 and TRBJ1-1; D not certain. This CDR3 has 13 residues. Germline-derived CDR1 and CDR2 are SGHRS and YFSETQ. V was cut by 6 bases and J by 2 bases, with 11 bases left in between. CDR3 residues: CASKAEFNTEAFF. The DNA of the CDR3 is TGCGCCAGCAAGGCAGAATTTAACACTGAAGCTTTCTTT.

Here the CDR3 DNA reads TGCAGTGCTACAGGGGGCGCTAAGGACACTGAAGCTTTCTTT. Translating gives CSATGGAKDTEAFF. The gene calls are TRBV20-1 and TRBJ1-1, with 8 bases matching TRBD1. CDR1 and CDR2 (germline): DFQATT, SNEGSKA (reference sequence). The CDR3 spans 14 residues. V gave up 4 bases and J gave up 3 bases; unmatched junction bases: 7.

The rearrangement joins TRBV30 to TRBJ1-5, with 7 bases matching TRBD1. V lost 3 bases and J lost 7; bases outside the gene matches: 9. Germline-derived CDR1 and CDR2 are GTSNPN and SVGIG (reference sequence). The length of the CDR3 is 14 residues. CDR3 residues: CAWRATGVGQPQHF. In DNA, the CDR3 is TGTGCCTGGAGGGCTACAGGGGTCGGACAGCCCCAGCATTTT.